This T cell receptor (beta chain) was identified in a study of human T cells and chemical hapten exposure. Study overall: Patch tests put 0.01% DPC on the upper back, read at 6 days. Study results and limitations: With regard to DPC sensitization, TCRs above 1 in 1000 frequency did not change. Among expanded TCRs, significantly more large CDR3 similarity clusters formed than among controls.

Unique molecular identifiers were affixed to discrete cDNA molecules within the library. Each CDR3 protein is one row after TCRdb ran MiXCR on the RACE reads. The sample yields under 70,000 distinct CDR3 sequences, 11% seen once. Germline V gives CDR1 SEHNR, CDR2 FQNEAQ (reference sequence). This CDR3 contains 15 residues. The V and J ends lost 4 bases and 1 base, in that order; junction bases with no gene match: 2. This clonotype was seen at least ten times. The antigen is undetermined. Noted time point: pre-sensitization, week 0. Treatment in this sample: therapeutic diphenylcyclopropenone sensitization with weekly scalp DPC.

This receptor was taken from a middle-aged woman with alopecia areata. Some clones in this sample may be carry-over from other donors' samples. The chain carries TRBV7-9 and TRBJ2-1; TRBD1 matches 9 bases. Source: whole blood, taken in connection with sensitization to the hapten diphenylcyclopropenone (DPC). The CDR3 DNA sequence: TGTGCCAGCAGCTCGGGACAGGGATCCTACAATGAGCAGTTCTTC. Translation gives CASSSGQGSYNEQFF.